What follows is one T cell receptor (beta chain) and its context. The data were obtained in a study of T cells in Graves' hyperthyroidism and ophthalmopathy. Cells are PBMCs isolated from around 9.4 ml of fresh blood. Amplification targeted TCR beta CDR3 regions from RNA transcripts. First-round RT-PCR of the TCR CDR3 relied on the HTBI primer set. A single record per CDR3 protein comes from TCRdb applying MiXCR to the multiplex PCR reads. The sample includes around 35,000 distinct CDR3 sequences, approximately 52% of them seen just once. This receptor was identified in a man aged 35-49 years with Graves' ophthalmopathy. The sample consisted of blood.

The CDR3 nucleotides read TGCAGTGCTTTCCTCCCTATAGCCGACAATCCACATACGCAGTATTTT. It is translated as CSAFLPIADNPHTQYF. The chain has TRBV20-1 and TRBJ2-3; D gene uncertain. Trimming took off 5 bases at V and 7 bases at J, with 25 bases between the two ends. CDR3 length: 16 amino acids. The germline V gene has CDR1 DFQATT and CDR2 SNEGSKA (reference sequence).